This T cell receptor beta chain stems from a study of blood T cell repertoires in COVID-19. Study at large: Samples came from the United States, Italy and Spain, spanning acute and convalescent COVID-19. From T cells, B-cell-depleted T cells, or PBMCs came the material, which was cDNA or gDNA.

As originally analysed: Amplification from reference gene primers served as the basis for estimated nucleated cell counts. Sequencing was performed with immunoSEQ multiplex PCR; in TCRdb, only in-frame clones are kept and a portion is missing. V, J and clone size reflect that table, while D and trimming were determined from the DNA. The sample yields hundreds of thousands of clones, over 70% seen once. CDR1 MNHEY and CDR2 SVGAGI come from the germline V gene. There are 13 residues in the CDR3. V was pared by 6 bases and J by 0 bases, with 6 bases between. On this clone: The identical CDR3 is also encoded by other nucleotide sequences in the sample.

Sequencing was carried out using peripheral blood. The sequence came from a human donor in a cohort sampled during active COVID-19. The chain is built from TRBV6-5 and TRBJ1-3; tentatively, D is TRBD1 (5 bases). CDR3 DNA: TGTGCCAGCAGCAGGGACTCTGGAAACACCATATATTTT. This sequence encodes CASSRDSGNTIYF.